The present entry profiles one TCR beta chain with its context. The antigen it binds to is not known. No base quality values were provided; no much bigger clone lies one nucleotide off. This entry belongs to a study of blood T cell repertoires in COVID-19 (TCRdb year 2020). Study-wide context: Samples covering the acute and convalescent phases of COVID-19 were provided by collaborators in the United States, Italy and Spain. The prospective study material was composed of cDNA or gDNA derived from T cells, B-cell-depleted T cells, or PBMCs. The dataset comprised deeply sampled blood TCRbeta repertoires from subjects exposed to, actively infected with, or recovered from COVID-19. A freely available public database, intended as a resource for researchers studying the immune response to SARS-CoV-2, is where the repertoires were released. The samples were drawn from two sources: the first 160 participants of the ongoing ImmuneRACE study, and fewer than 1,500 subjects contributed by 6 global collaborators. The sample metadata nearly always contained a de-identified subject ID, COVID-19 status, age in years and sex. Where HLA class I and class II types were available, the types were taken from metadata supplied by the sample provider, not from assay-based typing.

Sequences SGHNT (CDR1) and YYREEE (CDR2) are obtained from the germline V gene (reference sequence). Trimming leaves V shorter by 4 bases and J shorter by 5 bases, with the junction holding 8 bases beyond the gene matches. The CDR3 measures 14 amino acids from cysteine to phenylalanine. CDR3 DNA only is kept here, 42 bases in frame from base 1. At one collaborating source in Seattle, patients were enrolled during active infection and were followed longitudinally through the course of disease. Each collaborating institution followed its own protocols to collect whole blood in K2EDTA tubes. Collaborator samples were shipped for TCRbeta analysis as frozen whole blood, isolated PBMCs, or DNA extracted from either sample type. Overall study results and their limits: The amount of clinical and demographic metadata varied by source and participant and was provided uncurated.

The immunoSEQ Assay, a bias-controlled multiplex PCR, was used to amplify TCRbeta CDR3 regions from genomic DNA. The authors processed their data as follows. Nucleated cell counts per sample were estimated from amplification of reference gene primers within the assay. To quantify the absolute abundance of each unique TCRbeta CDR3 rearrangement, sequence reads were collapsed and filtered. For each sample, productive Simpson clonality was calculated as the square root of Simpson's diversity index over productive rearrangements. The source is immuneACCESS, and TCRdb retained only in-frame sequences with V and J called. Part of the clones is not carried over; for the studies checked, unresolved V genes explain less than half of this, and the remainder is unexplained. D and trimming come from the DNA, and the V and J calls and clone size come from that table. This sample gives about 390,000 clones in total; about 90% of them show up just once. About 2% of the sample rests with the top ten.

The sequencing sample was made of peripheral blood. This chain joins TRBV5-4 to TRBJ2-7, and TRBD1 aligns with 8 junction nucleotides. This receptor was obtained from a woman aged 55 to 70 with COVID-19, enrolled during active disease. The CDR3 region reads CASSRLDRVDEQYF. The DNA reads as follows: TGTGCCAGCAGCCGCCTGGACAGGGTTGACGAGCAGTACTTC.